The 20 T cell receptor beta chains presented below share a single source sample, sequenced in a study of blood T cell repertoires in COVID-19. Profiled with immunoSEQ multiplex PCR; TCRdb holds only in-frame clones, not every one. The sample lists some 160,000 clones; about 80% were seen once. The sequencing sample was made of PBMCs or T cells enriched from blood (not recorded which). The receptor source for this set is a woman aged 55 to 70 who had recovered from COVID-19.

The chain joins TRBV5-1 to TRBJ1-6; 8 bases match TRBD1. CDR3 length: 15 residues. The germline V gene encodes CDR1 SGHRS and CDR2 YFSETQ. The junction had 11 bases not matched to a gene; V was cut back by 7 bases and J by 8 bases. The CDR3 reads CASAFSGGWDSPLHF. The CDR3, as DNA: TGCGCCAGCGCGTTCTCAGGGGGCTGGGATTCACCCCTCCACTTT.

The V and J genes are TRBV29-1 and TRBJ1-2; 8 bases are a match to TRBD1. CDR3 length: 14 amino acids. Germline V gene lookup returns CDR1 SQVTM and CDR2 ANQGSEA. The J segment lost 3 bases and the V segment lost 6 bases, leaving 9 bases of the junction unmatched. The CDR3 coding sequence is TGCAGCGTGAGGGGGCAGGGGGCGCACTATGGCTACACCTTC. This translates into CSVRGQGAHYGYTF.

This chain joins TRBV3-1 (or the pseudogene TRBV3-2) and TRBJ2-5; 8 bases are shared with TRBD2. This CDR3 region has 14 residues. Per the germline V gene, CDR1 is LGHDT and CDR2 is YNNKEL (reference sequence). With 4 bases clipped from V and 4 bases from J, the junction kept 5 bases outside the gene matches. The CDR3 loop reads CASSPIAGRETQYF. CDR3 nucleotide sequence: TGTGCCAGCAGCCCAATAGCGGGGAGAGAGACCCAGTACTTC.

The V gene is TRBV30, the J gene TRBJ1-3; TRBD1 is a possible D gene (6 bases). The germline gives CDR1 GTSNPN, CDR2 SVGIG (reference sequence). The CDR3 sequence is 15 residues long. Trimming removed 3 bases at V and 0 bases at J, with 12 bases between. CDR3 in amino acids: CAWRGQILSGNTIYF. The CDR3 DNA is TGTGCCTGGAGAGGACAGATCCTCTCTGGAAACACCATATATTTT.

This clone came up a few times. This rearrangement joins TRBV19 to TRBJ1-4; tentative D call: TRBD1 (5 bases). The V gene lost 5 bases and the J gene lost 10 bases, with 20 bases spanning the gap. This CDR3 has 15 amino acids. The germline CDR1 and CDR2 sequences are LNHDA and SQIVND (reference sequence). This CDR3 is CASSAGGVAVRKLFF. The CDR3 nucleotides read TGTGCCAGTAGTGCGGGGGGAGTGGCGGTCAGAAAACTGTTTTTT.

The chain links TRBV2 to TRBJ2-7; 12 bases line up with TRBD2. V shed 7 bases and J 6 bases; nucleotides not matched to a gene: 4. The CDR3 loop spans 13 amino acids. In germline, CDR1 is SNHLY, CDR2 FYNNEI. In DNA, the CDR3 is TGTGCCAGCAAATTGACTAGCGGGGGCGAGCAGTACTTC. Its translation: CASKLTSGGEQYF.

J is TRBJ1-2 and V is TRBV5-4, with 10 bases fitting TRBD1. The V segment lost 0 bases and the J segment 5 bases; nucleotides outside the gene matches: 1. The CDR3 runs to 14 residues. The germline V gene encodes CDR1 SGHNT and CDR2 YYREEE (reference sequence). The CDR3 here is CASSLGQGAYGYTF. In DNA, the CDR3 is TGTGCCAGCAGCTTGGGACAGGGGGCATATGGCTACACCTTC.

The V and J genes are TRBV11-2 and TRBJ1-5, with D possibly matching TRBD1 (6 bases). Germline CDR1 is SGHAT and CDR2 is FQNNGV. V was cut by 3 bases and J by 6 bases, with 12 bases left in between. The CDR3 runs 14 residues. CDR3 sequence (DNA): TGTGCCAGCAGCTTTACAGGGACCGGTCAGCCCCAGCATTTT. Translating gives CASSFTGTGQPQHF.

V is TRBV5-1 and J is TRBJ1-1; no clear D gene. The CDR3 sequence is 15 residues long. Deletions cut 0 bases from V and 2 bases from J, with 11 bases between. Germline CDR1 reads SGHRS; CDR2 reads YFSETQ. CDR3: CASSLDVARNTEAFF. CDR3 sequence (DNA): TGCGCCAGCAGCTTGGATGTAGCCCGAAACACTGAAGCTTTCTTT.

This chain uses TRBV19 with TRBJ2-2, with 11 positions matching TRBD1. V lost 6 bases to trimming and J lost 7 bases; unmatched junction nucleotides: 7. This CDR3 region has 15 residues. CDR1 and CDR2 from the germline V gene are LNHDA and SQIVND (reference sequence). CDR3 amino acids: CASRAGTGGIGELFF. The CDR3 nucleotides read TGTGCCAGTAGAGCCGGGACAGGGGGAATCGGGGAGCTGTTTTTT. Full variable domain (missing parts from reference TRBV19 and TRBJ2-2): DGGITQSPKYLFRKEGQNVTLSCEQNLNHDAMYWYRQDPGQGLRLIYYSQIVNDFQKGDIAEGYSVSREKKESFPLTVTSAQKNPTAFYLCASRAGTGGIGELFFGEGSRLTVL.

The chain has TRBV14 and TRBJ1-3; tentative D call: TRBD1 (6 bases). CDR1 SGHDN and CDR2 FVKESK come from the germline V gene. V lost 1 base, J lost 0 bases, and 19 bases lay in between. The CDR3 consists of 19 residues. CDR3 in amino acids: CASSQAAVGTGISGNTIYF. In nucleotides, the CDR3 is TGTGCCAGCAGCCAAGCCGCCGTGGGAACAGGGATCTCTGGAAACACCATATATTTT.

The chain has TRBV9 and TRBJ1-4; a weak D match, TRBD1 (6 bases). The V gene lost 0 bases and the J gene lost 10 bases, with 13 bases spanning the gap. CDR3 length: 14 residues. From germline, CDR1 is SGDLS and CDR2 YYNGEE. The CDR3 protein is CASSVGVEGGKLFF. CDR3 coding DNA: TGTGCCAGCAGCGTAGGCGTCGAAGGGGGAAAACTGTTTTTT. The whole variable domain, remainder taken from reference TRBV9 and TRBJ1-4, is DSGVTQTPKHLITATGQRVTLRCSPRSGDLSVYWYQQSLDQGLQFLIQYYNGEERAKGNILERFSAQQFPDLHSELNLSSLELGDSALYFCASSVGVEGGKLFFGSGTQLSVL.

The rearrangement links TRBV7-2 to TRBJ2-2; TRBD2 matches 11 bases. V was clipped by 1 base and J by 6 bases; unmatched bases: 7. This CDR3 contains 17 residues. Germline-derived CDR1 and CDR2 are SGHTA and FQGNSA. The CDR3 DNA sequence: TGTGCCAGCAGCTTAGTGGCTAGCGGGGGGCCGGCCGGGGAGCTGTTTTTT. Translating it yields CASSLVASGGPAGELFF.

The chain couples TRBV28 to TRBJ2-4, with 9 nucleotides matching TRBD1. The CDR3 loop spans 14 amino acids. Germline V gene lookup returns CDR1 MDHEN and CDR2 SYDVKM. The V and J ends lost 5 bases and 7 bases, in that order; junction bases with no gene match: 6. The CDR3: CASSATGGGNIQYF. In DNA, the CDR3 is TGTGCCAGCAGTGCAACAGGGGGCGGGAACATTCAGTACTTC. Drawing the rest from reference TRBV28 and TRBJ2-4, the complete variable domain is DVKVTQSSRYLVKRTGEKVFLECVQDMDHENMFWYRQDPGLGLRLIYFSYDVKMKEKGDIPEGYSVSREKKERFSLILESASTNQTSMYLCASSATGGGNIQYFGAGTRLSVL.

V gene TRBV30 combines with J gene TRBJ1-1; 8 nucleotides match TRBD1. Per germline, CDR1 GTSNPN and CDR2 SVGIG (reference sequence). This CDR3 contains 15 residues. The ends lost 5 bases at V and 1 base at J; junction bases unmatched: 9. CDR3 region: CAWVPRDRRNTEAFF. CDR3 in DNA: TGTGCCTGGGTACCTAGGGACAGGAGGAACACTGAAGCTTTCTTT.

This clone was seen a handful of times. This chain uses TRBV6-1 with TRBJ1-5; tentatively, D is TRBD1 (5 bases). Germline values: CDR1 MNHNS, CDR2 SASEGT. This CDR3 contains 12 residues. V was clipped by 3 bases and J by 7 bases, with 7 bases between them. The CDR3 nucleotides read TGTGCCAGCAGTGACAGGGTGCAGCCCCAGCATTTT. Amino acid sequence: CASSDRVQPQHF.

V and J are TRBV19 and TRBJ1-6, with 8 bases fitting TRBD1. Unmatched junction bases numbered 8, after V lost 8 bases and J lost 5 bases. The CDR3 length is 15 residues. Germline V gives CDR1 LNHDA, CDR2 SQIVND (reference sequence). The CDR3 DNA reads TGTGCCAGTGAGGGGACAGGTTCGAATAATTCACCCCTCCACTTT. This translates into CASEGTGSNNSPLHF.

The genes are TRBV28 and TRBJ2-7, with a weak D call TRBD2 (6 bases). Trimming stripped 2 bases from V and 4 bases from J, with 15 bases between. Germline assignment: CDR1 MDHEN and CDR2 SYDVKM. The CDR3 extends over 15 amino acids. CDR3 coding DNA: TGTGCCAGCAGTTTAAGTCGGGGTAGCGGATACGAGCAGTACTTC. It codes for CASSLSRGSGYEQYF.

The chain couples TRBV19 to TRBJ2-3; D may be TRBD1 (5 bases). Trimming took off 10 bases at V and 2 bases at J, with 13 bases between the two ends. The CDR3 spans 13 residues. In germline, CDR1 is LNHDA, CDR2 SQIVND (reference sequence). In DNA, the CDR3 is TGTGCCACTGGGGCAGGGCCCACAGATACGCAGTATTTT. Translation: CATGAGPTDTQYF.

The chain has TRBV6-5 and TRBJ2-5; 12 bases match TRBD2. Trimming at V came to 6 bases and at J to 11 bases, leaving 1 base not matched to a gene. Germline loops: CDR1 MNHEY, CDR2 SVGAGI. CDR3 length: 11 amino acids. The CDR3: CASRGLAGQYF. CDR3 nucleotide sequence: TGTGCCAGCAGGGGACTAGCGGGTCAGTACTTC.